A selection of T cell receptor beta chains follows, all from one sample in a study of T-cell memory formation after mild COVID-19. TCRdb used MiXCR to reprocess the 5' RACE reads, holding one entry per CDR3 protein. The data contain some 600,000 distinct CDR3 sequences, around a sixth of them singletons. The sample consisted of PBMCs or a T cell subset sorted from them (not recorded which). These receptor sequences come from an adult woman who had mild COVID-19 (a few samples of this study predate the infection). Cell type and time point are not known. The CDR3 runs from the conserved cysteine through the conserved F or W. Clone size is shown for a subset of rows, as once, few, many or a class of expanded clone.

CASSYSSRSAYNEQFF	TRBJ2-1	.	TRBV6-6
CASSLSRDEQYF	TRBJ2-7	few	TRBV7-2
CSVEVAGQFYEQYF	TRBJ2-7	.	TRBV29-1
CASSLNREGYEQYF	TRBJ2-7	.	TRBV7-8
CSALTGASGNTIYF	TRBJ1-3	few	TRBV29-1
CASSAGRLAQEQYF	TRBJ2-7	few	TRBV6-6
CASSSDVGEQFF	TRBJ2-1	.	TRBV5-1
CSVPAPGQGGYGYTF	TRBJ1-2	.	TRBV29-1
CASRRGRQETQYF	TRBJ2-5	.	TRBV12-3/TRBV12-4
CASSPRGRWTEAFF	TRBJ1-1	few	TRBV7-2
CASSLGDRDNTEAFF	TRBJ1-1	few	TRBV5-1
CASSVGQDTQYF	TRBJ2-3	.	TRBV5-4
CASSLWGGTSVYEQYF	TRBJ2-7	.	TRBV12-3/TRBV12-4
CASSQEVVAGPRYQETQYF	TRBJ2-5	once	TRBV4-1
CASRKTGTGLWRGDTQYF	TRBJ2-3	.	TRBV28
CASSLFEGQETQYF	TRBJ2-5	.	TRBV7-9
CATSGSTRPSVLTF	TRBJ2-6	few	TRBV24-1
CASSLGAGGTGELFF	TRBJ2-2	few	TRBV4-1
CASSYLSGQAYEQYF	TRBJ2-7	.	TRBV7-9
CASRPPSGLYEQYF	TRBJ2-7	many	TRBV12-3/TRBV12-4
CASSLAGTPPYEQYF	TRBJ2-7	few	TRBV7-2
CSAPQGRSYNEQFF	TRBJ2-1	few	TRBV20-1
CSVEALGRTETQYF	TRBJ2-5	.	TRBV29-1
CASRLAGSSYNEQFF	TRBJ2-1	many	TRBV12-3/TRBV12-4
CASSIDGGDIQYF	TRBJ2-4	.	TRBV19
CASEGSPPVEQFF	TRBJ2-1	few	TRBV6-1
CAISEDRVNQPQHF	TRBJ1-5	.	TRBV10-3
CASSLEQREAFF	TRBJ1-1	.	TRBV12-3/TRBV12-4
CASSLASGLTYEQYF	TRBJ2-7	.	TRBV5-1
CSVVGLGGRKWSATEAFF	TRBJ1-1	.	TRBV29-1
CASAREGANTGELFF	TRBJ2-2	few	TRBV7-3
CASSRQHADTQYF	TRBJ2-3	few	TRBV3-1
CASSERGSAYEQYF	TRBJ2-7	few	TRBV2
CASSLAGESGELFF	TRBJ2-2	.	TRBV5-1
CASSRGVVRNTEAFF	TRBJ1-1	few	TRBV7-2
CASSFDPSSNTEAFF	TRBJ1-1	few	TRBV5-1
CASSYSGTSGQETQYF	TRBJ2-5	many	TRBV6-5
CATSSSLRDGNTEAFF	TRBJ1-1	few	TRBV15
CASSLTSGLPADTQYF	TRBJ2-3	few	TRBV27
CASSYLGRDGYTF	TRBJ1-2	few	TRBV6-6
CASSLINLGREQYF	TRBJ2-7	few	TRBV5-6
CASRPADRYEQYF	TRBJ2-7	few	TRBV7-6
CASSSNRGELFF	TRBJ2-2	few	TRBV5-1
CAISAGTGNSPLHF	TRBJ1-6	.	TRBV10-3
CASSLETGSPEAFF	TRBJ1-1	.	TRBV7-2
CASSSRQGPVYEQYF	TRBJ2-7	.	TRBV7-6
CASSLAFQIRDRSYNEQFF	TRBJ2-1	.	TRBV7-9
CASSLSQGVGGNQPQHF	TRBJ1-5	many	TRBV12-3/TRBV12-4
CAISDGPGYGYTF	TRBJ1-2	.	TRBV10-3
CASSQKGAGYSYNEQFF	TRBJ2-1	.	TRBV4-2
CASSLGGRGPYGYTF	TRBJ1-2	.	TRBV27
CASTYDRGSEQYF	TRBJ2-7	once	TRBV2
CASSPHLNEKLFF	TRBJ1-4	.	TRBV7-2
CASSPGTGAETQYF	TRBJ2-5	many	TRBV6-4
CSAPWDRGSGELFF	TRBJ2-2	.	TRBV20-1